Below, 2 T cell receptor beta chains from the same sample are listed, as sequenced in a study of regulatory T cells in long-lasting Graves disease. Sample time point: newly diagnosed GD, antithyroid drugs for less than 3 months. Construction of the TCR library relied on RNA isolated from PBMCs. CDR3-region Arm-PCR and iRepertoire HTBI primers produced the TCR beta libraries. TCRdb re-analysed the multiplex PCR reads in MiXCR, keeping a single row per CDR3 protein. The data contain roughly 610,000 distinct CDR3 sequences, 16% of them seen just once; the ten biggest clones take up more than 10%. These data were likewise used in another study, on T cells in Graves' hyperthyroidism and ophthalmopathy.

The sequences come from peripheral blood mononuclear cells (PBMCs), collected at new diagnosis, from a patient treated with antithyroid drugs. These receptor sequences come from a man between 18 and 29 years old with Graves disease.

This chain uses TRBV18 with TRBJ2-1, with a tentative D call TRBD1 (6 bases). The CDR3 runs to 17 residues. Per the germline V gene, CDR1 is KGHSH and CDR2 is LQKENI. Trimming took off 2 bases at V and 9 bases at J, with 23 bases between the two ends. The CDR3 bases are TGTGCCAGCTCACCAGAGATGGGCAGGGGTGGGCTGAGTGAGCAGTTCTTC. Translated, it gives CASSPEMGRGGLSEQFF.

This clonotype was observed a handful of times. The DNA for the CDR3 is TGTGCCAGCACGATCAGCGGGAGACTGTTCTTC. Translated, it gives CASTISGRLFF. The rearrangement joins TRBV6-1 to TRBJ2-1, with TRBD2 matching 8 bases. Germline trimming cut 7 bases from V and 15 bases from J; bases unmatched to any gene: 8. Germline V gives CDR1 MNHNS, CDR2 SASEGT. The CDR3 is 11 residues long.